This T cell receptor (beta chain) was sequenced for a study of cytomegalovirus exposure and HLA in healthy donors. The V and J ends lost 7 bases and 6 bases, in that order; junction bases with no gene match: 8. The CDR3 is made up of 14 amino acids. Germline values: CDR1 LNHDA, CDR2 SQIVND (reference sequence). PCR amplification relied on 60 Vbeta primers (plus 13 Jbeta primers). Assay: immunoSEQ multiplex PCR; the TCRdb copy retains only in-frame clones and omits some. The table shows about 210,000 clones, with about 80% occurring only once. The specimen sequenced was PBMCs. The sequence derives from a woman in her forties or fifties in good health and CMV-seropositive. This chain uses TRBV19 with TRBJ2-7, with 11 bases aligning to TRBD1. This CDR3 reads CASKDRGLAGEQYF. The DNA of the CDR3 is TGTGCCAGTAAGGACAGGGGGCTGGCCGGCGAGCAGTACTTC.